This T cell receptor beta chain comes out of a study of vaccination effects on CD4 cells after COVID-19. Expansion of antigen-specific CD4+ T cells with viral peptide pools was carried out by the ViraFEST assay before sequencing. Following 10 days of culture, CD4+ T cells were isolated. Previously uninfected by SARS-CoV-2, the vaccine recipients also showed negative nucleocapsid antibodies. Each culture well received a few million PBMC. These cells were then cultured in IMDM with 9 to 10 IU/ml IL-2 and around 9.6 ug/ml peptides. Half of the medium was exchanged for IL-2 medium on both days 3 and 7. Produced via immunoSEQ multiplex PCR; TCRdb's table is partial and in-frame only. The data contain 25,000 to 30,000 clones, about 70% of them singletons. This clone was observed a few times. Its antigen is currently unknown. The ends were cut back, 1 base at V and 5 bases at J, with 8 bases in the middle. From germline, CDR1 is SNHLY and CDR2 FYNNEI. CDR3 length: 14 amino acids.

Study-level findings and limits: Healthy vaccine recipients' vaccine-induced clones were almost all SARS-CoV-2 mono-reactive.

This TCR came from a human donor who received a COVID-19 vaccine. The chain combines TRBV2 with TRBJ1-4, with a weak D call TRBD1 (6 bases). Specimen: CD4+ T cells from PBMCs cultured with HCoV-NL63 spike peptides, collected before COVID-19 vaccination. The CDR3 loop is CASSEVGGNEKLFF. Written as DNA, the CDR3 is TGTGCCAGCAGTGAAGTAGGGGGGAATGAAAAACTGTTTTTT.